This record concerns one T cell receptor (beta chain) sequence. This specimen belongs to a study of blood T cell repertoires in COVID-19. Across the whole study: PBMCs, B-cell-depleted T cells, or T cells provided the cDNA or gDNA that made up the material.

Trimming stripped 9 bases from V and 4 bases from J, with 15 bases between. This CDR3 is built from 13 residues. Looked up from germline, CDR1 is SGHNT and CDR2 is YENEEA. The data were produced by immunoSEQ multiplex PCR, yet TCRdb's version contains in-frame clones alone and is incomplete. The sample holds about 37,000 clones, about 90% seen once. Sample: peripheral blood. This chain links TRBV11-3 with TRBJ1-1; D gene uncertain. The receptor was derived from a human donor in a cohort sampled during active COVID-19. Here the CDR3 DNA reads TGTGCCAGTCGTGAGGGCCCGCTCACTGAAGCTTTCTTT. This gives the protein CASREGPLTEAFF.